These 2 T cell receptor beta chains were sequenced from one sample in a study of early T cells in non-severe SARS-CoV-2 infection. TCRdb reprocessed the 5' RACE reads via MiXCR and lists one record per CDR3 protein. The table shows 50,000 to 60,000 distinct CDR3 sequences, with about 8.4% occurring only once. Sequencing was carried out using whole blood. These receptor sequences come from an adult who was a healthcare worker with PCR-confirmed SARS-CoV-2 infection or an uninfected control (not recorded which).

This sequence joins TRBV7-6 and TRBJ2-2, with D tentatively TRBD1 or TRBD2 (5 bases each). This CDR3 region has 18 residues. The V end lost 5 bases, the J end lost 6 bases, and 25 bases lay between the germline ends. Germline CDR1 is SGHVS and CDR2 is FNYEAQ. CDR3 protein: CASSRLIGTGRGAGELFF. CDR3 sequence (DNA): TGTGCCAGCAGCCGACTCATCGGAACGGGGAGAGGGGCCGGGGAGCTGTTTTTT.

This clonotype has at least ten counts. This sequence joins TRBV2 and TRBJ2-5; D is unresolved. Between the trimmed V and J ends, which lost 3 bases and 5 bases, there was a span of 4 bases. This CDR3 has 11 residues. CDR1 is SNHLY, CDR2 FYNNEI, per germline. The CDR3 reads CASSDTETQYF. CDR3 coding DNA: TGTGCCAGCAGTGATACGGAGACCCAGTACTTC.